One and the same sample provided the 16 T cell receptor beta chains below, sequenced in a study of T-cell memory formation after mild COVID-19. MiXCR was run by TCRdb on the 5' RACE reads, yielding one entry per CDR3 protein. The table has 450,000 or so distinct CDR3 sequences, about 23% seen once; the top ten hold around 13%. Sequenced material: PBMCs or a T cell subset sorted from them (not recorded which). These receptor sequences come from an adult woman who had mild COVID-19 (a few samples of this study predate the infection). Cell type and time point are not known.

The chain links TRBV5-1 to TRBJ2-3; 13 bases agree with TRBD2. V dropped 0 bases and J dropped 2; count of bases not matched to a gene: 6. This CDR3 is built from 18 residues. The germline V gene encodes CDR1 SGHRS and CDR2 YFSETQ. This CDR3 is CASSLGLAGGRTTDTQYF. DNA of the CDR3: TGCGCCAGCAGCTTGGGACTAGCGGGAGGACGCACCACAGATACGCAGTATTTT.

V gene TRBV5-1 combines with J gene TRBJ2-1; TRBD2 is a possible D gene (5 bases). Germline lookup yields CDR1 SGHRS and CDR2 YFSETQ. This CDR3 is 15 amino acids long. Trimming stripped 1 base from V and 9 bases from J, with 17 bases between. Here the CDR3 reads CASSLSTSRASEQFF. In DNA form, the CDR3 reads TGCGCCAGCAGCTTGAGTACTAGTAGAGCGAGTGAGCAGTTCTTC.

CDR3 DNA sequence: TGTGCCAGCAGCCCTACTACAGGGAGTCAAGAAAAACTGTTTTTT. Its protein product is CASSPTTGSQEKLFF. The rearrangement links TRBV7-8 to TRBJ1-4; tentative D call: TRBD1 (6 bases). The CDR3 consists of 15 residues. With 5 bases removed from V and 8 bases from J, the gap between germline ends came to 18 bases. Looked up from germline, CDR1 is SGHVS and CDR2 is FQNEAQ. Full variable domain (rest looked up from reference TRBV7-8 and TRBJ1-4): GAGVSQSPRYKVAKRGQDVALRCDPISGHVSLFWYQQALGQGPEFLTYFQNEAQLDKSGLPSDRFFAERPEGSVSTLKIQRTQQEDSAVYLCASSPTTGSQEKLFFGSGTQLSVL.

This clonotype was seen only a few times. V gene TRBV30 combines with J gene TRBJ1-1; 7 bases agree with TRBD1. Trimming at V came to 4 bases and at J to 4 bases, leaving 6 bases not matched to a gene. This CDR3 has 13 amino acids. Germline CDR1 is GTSNPN and CDR2 is SVGIG (reference sequence). Here the CDR3 DNA reads TGTGCCTGGAAGTTTCAGGGGGGCACTGAAGCTTTCTTT. This translates into CAWKFQGGTEAFF. The full variable domain, its missing parts supplied by reference TRBV30 and TRBJ1-1, is SQTIHQWPATLVQPVGSPLSLECTVEGTSNPNLYWYRQAAGRGLQLLFYSVGIGQISSEVPQNLSASRPQDRQFILSSKKLLLSDSGFYLCAWKFQGGTEAFFGQGTRLTVV.

The chain is built from TRBV9 and TRBJ1-1, with D hard to call. The CDR3 is 15 residues long. Germline loops: CDR1 SGDLS, CDR2 YYNGEE. Trimming removed 0 bases from V and 1 base from J, with 10 bases in between. CDR3 residues: CASSVAPGRNTEAFF. CDR3 coding DNA: TGTGCCAGCAGCGTAGCCCCGGGGAGGAACACTGAAGCTTTCTTT.

This clonotype showed up just a few times. The chain employs TRBV14 and TRBJ2-1; 7 nucleotides match TRBD2. This CDR3 region has 16 residues. J gave up 4 bases and V 0 bases, and 6 bases lay outside the gene matches. Germline assignment: CDR1 SGHDN and CDR2 FVKESK. The CDR3 DNA reads TGTGCCAGCAGCCAAGAAATGGCGGGAGCTTACAATGAGCAGTTCTTC. As protein: CASSQEMAGAYNEQFF.

The rearrangement uses TRBV19 and TRBJ1-1, with D hard to call. This CDR3 contains 11 residues. Trimming cost V 10 bases and J 1 base, with 7 bases left between them. CDR1 is LNHDA and CDR2 is SQIVND in the germline V gene (reference sequence). In DNA form, the CDR3 reads TGTGCCACCCGCGGGAACACTGAAGCTTTCTTT. Translated, it gives CATRGNTEAFF. Looking up the rest from reference TRBV19 and TRBJ1-1 gives the full variable domain: DGGITQSPKYLFRKEGQNVTLSCEQNLNHDAMYWYRQDPGQGLRLIYYSQIVNDFQKGDIAEGYSVSREKKESFPLTVTSAQKNPTAFYLCATRGNTEAFFGQGTRLTVV.

V gene TRBV4-1 combines with J gene TRBJ2-5; 8 positions agree with TRBD1. The CDR3 runs 13 residues. The junction had 1 base not matched to a gene; V was cut back by 2 bases and J by 5 bases. Germline CDR1 MGHRA, CDR2 YSYEKL. CDR3 in amino acids: CASSQQGAETQYF. The CDR3 DNA reads TGCGCCAGCAGCCAACAGGGGGCTGAGACCCAGTACTTC.

This clonotype showed up many times. V is TRBV4-2 and J is TRBJ2-1, with 7 positions matching TRBD2. CDR3 length: 17 amino acids. V lost 1 base and J lost 3; bases outside the gene matches: 9. Germline CDR1 is LGHNA and CDR2 is YNFKEQ. Written as DNA, the CDR3 is TGTGCCAGCAGCCAAGTCTTAGTAGGCGGGAGCTACAATGAGCAGTTCTTC. Protein product: CASSQVLVGGSYNEQFF.

In this sample, this clonotype turned up a few times. The rearrangement uses TRBV12-3 or TRBV12-4 and TRBJ2-7; TRBD1 agrees at 9 bases. V trimming: 6 bases; J trimming: 2 bases; junction bases outside the gene matches: 8. The CDR3 length is 15 residues. CDR3 sequence reads: CASSGGQGDPYEQYF. The CDR3 DNA sequence: TGTGCCAGCAGCGGGGGACAGGGTGACCCCTACGAGCAGTACTTC.

The chain recombines TRBV5-1 with TRBJ2-3; 7 nucleotides align to TRBD1. The junction had 10 bases not matched to a gene; V was cut back by 4 bases and J by 2 bases. The CDR3 is 16 amino acids. CDR1 is SGHRS, CDR2 YFSETQ, per germline. The CDR3: CASSTRQGALTDTQYF. Written as DNA, the CDR3 is TGCGCCAGCAGCACCCGACAGGGAGCCCTCACAGATACGCAGTATTTT.

The rearrangement links TRBV20-1 to TRBJ1-4, with D possibly matching TRBD1 (5 bases). The CDR3 runs 11 residues. CDR1 is DFQATT, CDR2 SNEGSKA, per germline (reference sequence). The V and J ends lost 5 bases and 12 bases respectively, with 13 bases between them. As DNA, the CDR3 is TGCAGTGCTTCCCGGGGCCTCCAACTGTTTTTT. Residues: CSASRGLQLFF.

This clonotype was recorded a few times. The V and J genes are TRBV7-8 and TRBJ2-7, with 9 bases fitting TRBD1. In germline, CDR1 is SGHVS, CDR2 FQNEAQ. The trim removed 1 base at V and 6 bases at J, leaving 10 bases unmatched. The CDR3 runs to 16 residues. The CDR3 nucleotides read TGTGCCAGCAGCTTAGTGGGGGACAGGGTCGTAGGCGAGCAGTACTTC. Translated, it gives CASSLVGDRVVGEQYF.

V gene TRBV21-1 combines with J gene TRBJ1-1; the tabulated D call, TRBD1, remains unverified against the DNA. TRBV21-1 is tagged as a pseudogene. The CDR3 spans 16 residues. CDR3 region: CASIGALRGTNTEAFF. The CDR3 region has the DNA TGTGCCAGCATTGGGGCTTTGCGGGGGACGAACACTGAAGCTTTCTTT.

This sequence joins TRBV6-2 or TRBV6-3 and TRBJ2-6; a weak D match, TRBD2 (5 bases). CDR3 size: 15 residues. Trimming pared 6 bases from V and 2 bases from J, leaving 11 bases between. The V gene's germline CDR1 is MNHEY and CDR2 SVGEGT. The CDR3 here is CASRDLGAGANVLTF. CDR3 in DNA: TGTGCCAGCAGAGACCTCGGGGCTGGGGCCAACGTCCTGACTTTC.

The chain has TRBV9 and TRBJ1-1; no clear D gene. From germline, CDR1 is SGDLS and CDR2 YYNGEE. The CDR3 is made up of 15 amino acids. The germline V and J ends were trimmed by 0 bases and 4 bases, with 13 bases remaining between them. The CDR3 nucleotides read TGTGCCAGCAGCGTAGATGGCCTATCAGGCACTGAAGCTTTCTTT. Translation gives CASSVDGLSGTEAFF.